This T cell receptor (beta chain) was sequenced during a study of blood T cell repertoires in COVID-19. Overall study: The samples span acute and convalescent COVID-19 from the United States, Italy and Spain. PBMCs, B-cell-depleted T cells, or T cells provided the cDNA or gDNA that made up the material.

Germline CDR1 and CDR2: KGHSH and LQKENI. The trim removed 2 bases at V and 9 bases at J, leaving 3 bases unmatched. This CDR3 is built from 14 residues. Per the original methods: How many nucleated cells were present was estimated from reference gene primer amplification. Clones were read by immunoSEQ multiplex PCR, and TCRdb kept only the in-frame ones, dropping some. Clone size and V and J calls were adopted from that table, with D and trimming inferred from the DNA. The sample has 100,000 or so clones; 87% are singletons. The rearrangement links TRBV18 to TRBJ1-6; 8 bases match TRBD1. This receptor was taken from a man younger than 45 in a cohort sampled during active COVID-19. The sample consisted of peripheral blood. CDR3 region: CASSPGQGVSPLHF. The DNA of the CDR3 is TGTGCCAGCTCACCAGGACAGGGAGTTTCACCCCTCCACTTT.